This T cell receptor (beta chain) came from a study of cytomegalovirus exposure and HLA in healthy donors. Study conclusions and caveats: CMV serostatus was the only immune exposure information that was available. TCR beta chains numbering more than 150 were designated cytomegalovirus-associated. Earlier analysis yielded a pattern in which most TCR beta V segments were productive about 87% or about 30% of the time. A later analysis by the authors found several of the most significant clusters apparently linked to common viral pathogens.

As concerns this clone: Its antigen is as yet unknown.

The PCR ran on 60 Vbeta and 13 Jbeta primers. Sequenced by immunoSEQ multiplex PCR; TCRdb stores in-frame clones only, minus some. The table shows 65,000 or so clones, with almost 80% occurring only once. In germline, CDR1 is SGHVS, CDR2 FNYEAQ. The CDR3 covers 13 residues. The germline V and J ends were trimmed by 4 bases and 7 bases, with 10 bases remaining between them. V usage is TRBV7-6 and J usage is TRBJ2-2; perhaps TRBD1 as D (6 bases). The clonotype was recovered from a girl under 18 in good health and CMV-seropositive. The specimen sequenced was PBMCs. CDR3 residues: CASSSPGVGELFF. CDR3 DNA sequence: TGTGCCAGCAGCTCTCCAGGGGTCGGGGAGCTGTTTTTT.